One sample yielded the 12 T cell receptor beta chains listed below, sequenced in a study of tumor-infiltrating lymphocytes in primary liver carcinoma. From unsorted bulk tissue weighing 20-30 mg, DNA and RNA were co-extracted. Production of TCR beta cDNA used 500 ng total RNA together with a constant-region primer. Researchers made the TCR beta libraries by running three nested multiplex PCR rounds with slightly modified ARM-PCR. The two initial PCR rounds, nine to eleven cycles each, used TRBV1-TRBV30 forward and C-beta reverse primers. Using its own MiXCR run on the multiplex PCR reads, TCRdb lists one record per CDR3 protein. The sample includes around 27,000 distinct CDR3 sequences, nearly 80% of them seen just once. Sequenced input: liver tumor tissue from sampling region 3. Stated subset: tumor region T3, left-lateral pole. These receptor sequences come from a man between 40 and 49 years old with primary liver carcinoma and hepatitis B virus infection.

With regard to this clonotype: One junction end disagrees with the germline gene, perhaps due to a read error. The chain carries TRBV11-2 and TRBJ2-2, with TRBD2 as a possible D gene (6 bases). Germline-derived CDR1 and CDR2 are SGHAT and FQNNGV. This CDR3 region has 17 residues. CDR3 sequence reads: CANSLALGRANTGGLFF. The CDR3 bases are TGTGCCAACAGCTTGGCATTAGGAAGGGCGAACACCGGGGGGCTGTTTTTT.

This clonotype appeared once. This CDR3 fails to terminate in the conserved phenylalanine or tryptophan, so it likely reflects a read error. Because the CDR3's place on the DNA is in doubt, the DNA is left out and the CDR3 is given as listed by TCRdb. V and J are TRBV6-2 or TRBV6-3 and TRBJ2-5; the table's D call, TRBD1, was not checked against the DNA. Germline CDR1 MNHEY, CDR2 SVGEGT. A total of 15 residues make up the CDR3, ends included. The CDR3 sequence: CASTYSRVPGDTQYL.

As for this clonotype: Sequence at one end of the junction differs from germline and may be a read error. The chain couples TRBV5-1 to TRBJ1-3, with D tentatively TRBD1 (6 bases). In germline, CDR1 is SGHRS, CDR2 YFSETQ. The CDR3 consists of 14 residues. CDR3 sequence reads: CASSVDSSGNTTYF. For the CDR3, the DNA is TGCGCCAGCAGCGTGGACAGCTCTGGAAACACCACATATTTT.

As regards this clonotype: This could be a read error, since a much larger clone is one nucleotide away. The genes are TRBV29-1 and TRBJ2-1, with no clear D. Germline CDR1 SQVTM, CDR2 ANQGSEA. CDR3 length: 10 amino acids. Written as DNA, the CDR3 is TGCAACGTAGATCAAAATGAGCAGTTCTTC. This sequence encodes CNVDQNEQFF.

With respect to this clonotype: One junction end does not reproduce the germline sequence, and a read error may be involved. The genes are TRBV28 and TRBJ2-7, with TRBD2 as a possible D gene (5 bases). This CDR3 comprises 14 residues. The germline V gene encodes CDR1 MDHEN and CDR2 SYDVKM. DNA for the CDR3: TGTGCCAGCAGTCTCCTAGTGGGAGCCTATGAGCAGTACTTC. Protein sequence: CASSLLVGAYEQYF.

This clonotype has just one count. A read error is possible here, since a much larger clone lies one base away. CDR3 nucleotide sequence: TGCGCCAGCAGCTCGTCAGGGCTCTACGAGCAGTACTTC. This codes for CASSSSGLYEQYF. The chain joins TRBV5-1 to TRBJ2-7, with D possibly being TRBD1 (5 bases). Germline CDR1 SGHRS, CDR2 YFSETQ. CDR3 length equals 13 residues. Between the trimmed V and J ends, which lost 3 bases and 3 bases, there was a span of 10 bases.

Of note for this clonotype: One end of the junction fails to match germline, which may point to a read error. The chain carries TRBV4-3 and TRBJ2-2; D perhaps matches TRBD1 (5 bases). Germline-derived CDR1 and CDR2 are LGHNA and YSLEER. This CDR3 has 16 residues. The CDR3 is CASSQNPEGNLRELFF. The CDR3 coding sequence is TGCGCCAGCAGCCAAAACCCAGAAGGAAACCTCAGGGAACTGTTTTTT.

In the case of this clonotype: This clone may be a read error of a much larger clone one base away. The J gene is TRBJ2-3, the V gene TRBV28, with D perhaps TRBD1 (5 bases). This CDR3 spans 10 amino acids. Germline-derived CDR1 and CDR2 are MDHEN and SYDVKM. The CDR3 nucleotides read TGTGTCACCAGGGTTGTTACGCAGTATTTT. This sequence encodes CVTRVVTQYF.

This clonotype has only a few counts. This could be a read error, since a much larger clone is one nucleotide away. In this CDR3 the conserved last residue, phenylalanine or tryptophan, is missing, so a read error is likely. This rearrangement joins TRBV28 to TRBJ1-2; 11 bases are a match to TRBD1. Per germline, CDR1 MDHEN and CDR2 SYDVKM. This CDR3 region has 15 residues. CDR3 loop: CASIQGQGANCGYTS. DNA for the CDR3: TGTGCCAGCATCCAAGGACAGGGGGCTAACTGTGGCTACACCTCC.

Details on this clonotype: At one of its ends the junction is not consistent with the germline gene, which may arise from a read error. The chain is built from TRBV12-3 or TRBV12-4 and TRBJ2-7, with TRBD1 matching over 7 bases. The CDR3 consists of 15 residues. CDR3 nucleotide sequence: TGTGCTAGCAGCCGAGGGACAGTGGGACCCTACGAGCGGTACTTC. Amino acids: CASSRGTVGPYERYF.

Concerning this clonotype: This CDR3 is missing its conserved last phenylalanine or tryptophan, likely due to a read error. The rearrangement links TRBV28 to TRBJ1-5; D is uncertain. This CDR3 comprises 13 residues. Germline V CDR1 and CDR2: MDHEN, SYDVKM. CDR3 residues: CASCWVAGQPQHL. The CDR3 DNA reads TGTGCCTCCTGTTGGGTGGCCGGTCAGCCTCAGCATTTG.

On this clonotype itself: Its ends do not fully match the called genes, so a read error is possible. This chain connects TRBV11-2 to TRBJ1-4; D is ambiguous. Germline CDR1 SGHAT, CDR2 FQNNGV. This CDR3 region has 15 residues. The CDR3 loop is CANSLDGFANEKLFF. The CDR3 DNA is TGTGCCAACAGTTTAGACGGGTTCGCTAATGAAAAACTATTTTTT.